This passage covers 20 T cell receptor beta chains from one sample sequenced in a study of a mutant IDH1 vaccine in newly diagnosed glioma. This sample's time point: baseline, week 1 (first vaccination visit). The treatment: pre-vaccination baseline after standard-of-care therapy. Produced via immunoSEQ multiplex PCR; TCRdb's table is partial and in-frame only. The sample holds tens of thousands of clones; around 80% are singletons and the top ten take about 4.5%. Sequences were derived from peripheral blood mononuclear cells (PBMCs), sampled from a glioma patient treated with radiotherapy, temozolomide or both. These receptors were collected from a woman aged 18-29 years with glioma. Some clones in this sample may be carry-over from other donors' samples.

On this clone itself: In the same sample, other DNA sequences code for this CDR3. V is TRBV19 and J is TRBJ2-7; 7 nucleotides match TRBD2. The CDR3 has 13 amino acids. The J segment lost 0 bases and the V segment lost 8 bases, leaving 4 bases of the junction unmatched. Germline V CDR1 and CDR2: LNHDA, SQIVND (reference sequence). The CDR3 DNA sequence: TGTGCCAGTTCTAGCGGTCGCTCCTACGAGCAGTACTTC. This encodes CASSSGRSYEQYF. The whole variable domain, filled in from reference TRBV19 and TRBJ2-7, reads DGGITQSPKYLFRKEGQNVTLSCEQNLNHDAMYWYRQDPGQGLRLIYYSQIVNDFQKGDIAEGYSVSREKKESFPLTVTSAQKNPTAFYLCASSSGRSYEQYFGPGTRLTVT.

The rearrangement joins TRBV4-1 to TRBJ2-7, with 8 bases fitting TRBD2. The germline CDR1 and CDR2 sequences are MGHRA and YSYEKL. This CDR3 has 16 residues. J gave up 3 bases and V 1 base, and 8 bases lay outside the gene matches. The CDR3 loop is CASSQGGGRTNYEQYF. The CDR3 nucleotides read TGCGCCAGCAGCCAAGGGGGCGGGAGGACTAACTACGAGCAGTACTTC.

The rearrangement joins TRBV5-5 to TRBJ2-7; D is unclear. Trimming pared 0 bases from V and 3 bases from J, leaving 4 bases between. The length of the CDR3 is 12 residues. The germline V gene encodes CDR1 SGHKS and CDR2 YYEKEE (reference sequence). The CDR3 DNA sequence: TGTGCCAGCAGCTTGGAACACTACGAGCAGTACTTC. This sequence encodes CASSLEHYEQYF.

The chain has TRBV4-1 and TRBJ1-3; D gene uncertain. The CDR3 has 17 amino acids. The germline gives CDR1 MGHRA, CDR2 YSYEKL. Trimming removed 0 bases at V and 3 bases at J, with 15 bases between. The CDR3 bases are TGCGCCAGCAGCCAAGAACGTCCAGGAATTTATGGAAACACCATATATTTT. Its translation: CASSQERPGIYGNTIYF.

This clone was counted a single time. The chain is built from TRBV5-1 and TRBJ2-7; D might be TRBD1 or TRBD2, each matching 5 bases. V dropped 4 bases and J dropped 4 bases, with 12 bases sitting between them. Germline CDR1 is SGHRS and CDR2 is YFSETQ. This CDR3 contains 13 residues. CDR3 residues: CASSPGGRYEQYF. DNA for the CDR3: TGCGCCAGCAGCCCTGGGGGACGTTACGAGCAGTACTTC.

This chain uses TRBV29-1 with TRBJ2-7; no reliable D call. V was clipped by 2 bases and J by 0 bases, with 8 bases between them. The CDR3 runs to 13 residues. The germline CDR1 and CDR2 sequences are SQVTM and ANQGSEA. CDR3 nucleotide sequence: TGCAGCGTTGAACCGACCGGCTCCTACGAGCAGTACTTC. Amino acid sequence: CSVEPTGSYEQYF.

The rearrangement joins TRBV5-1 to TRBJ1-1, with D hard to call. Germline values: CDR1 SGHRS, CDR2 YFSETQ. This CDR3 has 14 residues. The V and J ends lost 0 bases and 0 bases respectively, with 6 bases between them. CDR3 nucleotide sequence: TGCGCCAGCAGCTTGGACAGCCTGAACACTGAAGCTTTCTTT. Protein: CASSLDSLNTEAFF.

The chain's CDR3 is CASAPRGEKLFF. Here the CDR3 DNA reads TGTGCCAGCGCTCCCAGGGGGGAAAAACTGTTTTTT. The chain combines TRBV6-5 with TRBJ1-4, with 7 nucleotides matching TRBD1. The CDR3 contains 12 residues. CDR1 and CDR2 (germline): MNHEY, SVGAGI. The ends lost 8 bases at V and 8 bases at J; junction bases unmatched: 5.

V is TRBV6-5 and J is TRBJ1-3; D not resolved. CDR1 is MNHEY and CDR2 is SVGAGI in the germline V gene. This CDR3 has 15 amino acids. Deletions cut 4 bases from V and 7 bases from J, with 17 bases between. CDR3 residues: CASSSGFLAVNTIYF. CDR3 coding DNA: TGTGCCAGCAGTTCTGGTTTCTTGGCTGTGAACACCATATATTTT.

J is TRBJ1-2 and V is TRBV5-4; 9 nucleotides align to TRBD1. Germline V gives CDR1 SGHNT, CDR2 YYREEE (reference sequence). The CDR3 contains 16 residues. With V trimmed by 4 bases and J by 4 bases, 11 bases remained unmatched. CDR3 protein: CASSPQPPTGGYGYTF. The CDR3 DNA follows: TGTGCCAGCAGCCCCCAGCCCCCGACAGGGGGCTATGGCTACACCTTC.

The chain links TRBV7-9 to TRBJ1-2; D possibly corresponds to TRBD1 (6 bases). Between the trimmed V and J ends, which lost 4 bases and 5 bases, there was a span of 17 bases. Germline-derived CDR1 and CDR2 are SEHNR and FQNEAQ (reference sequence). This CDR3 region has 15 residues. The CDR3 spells CASSSPRDIPYGYTF. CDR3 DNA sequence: TGTGCCAGCAGCTCTCCTCGGGACATCCCATATGGCTACACCTTC.

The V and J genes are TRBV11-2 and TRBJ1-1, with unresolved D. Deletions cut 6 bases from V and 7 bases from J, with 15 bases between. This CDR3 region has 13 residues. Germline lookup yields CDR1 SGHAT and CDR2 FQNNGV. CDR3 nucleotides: TGTGCCAGCAGACCCCGGGGTGAGCTTGAAGCTTTCTTT. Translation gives CASRPRGELEAFF. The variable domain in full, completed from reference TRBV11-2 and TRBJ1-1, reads EAGVAQSPRYKIIEKRQSVAFWCNPISGHATLYWYQQILGQGPKLLIQFQNNGVVDDSQLPKDRFSAERLKGVDSTLKIQPAKLEDSAVYLCASRPRGELEAFFGQGTRLTVV.

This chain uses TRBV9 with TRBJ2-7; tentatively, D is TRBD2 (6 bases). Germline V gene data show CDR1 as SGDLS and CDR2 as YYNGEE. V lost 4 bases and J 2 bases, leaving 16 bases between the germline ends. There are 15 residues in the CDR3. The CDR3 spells CASSPWRDRPYEQYF. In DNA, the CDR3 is TGTGCCAGCAGCCCTTGGCGGGACCGTCCCTACGAGCAGTACTTC.

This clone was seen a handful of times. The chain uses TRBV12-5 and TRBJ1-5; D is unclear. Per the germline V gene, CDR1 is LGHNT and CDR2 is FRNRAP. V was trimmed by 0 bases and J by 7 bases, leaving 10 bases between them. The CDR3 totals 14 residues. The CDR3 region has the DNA TGTGCTAGTGGTTTGGTACTCGGCAGCCAGCCCCAGCATTTT. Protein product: CASGLVLGSQPQHF.

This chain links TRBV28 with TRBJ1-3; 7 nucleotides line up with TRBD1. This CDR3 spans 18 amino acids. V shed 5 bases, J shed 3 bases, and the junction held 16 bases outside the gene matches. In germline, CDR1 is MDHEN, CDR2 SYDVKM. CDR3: CASSLGMKGGLGGNTIYF. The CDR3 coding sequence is TGTGCCAGCAGTCTAGGGATGAAAGGGGGCTTGGGTGGAAACACCATATATTTT. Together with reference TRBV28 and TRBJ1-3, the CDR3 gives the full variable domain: DVKVTQSSRYLVKRTGEKVFLECVQDMDHENMFWYRQDPGLGLRLIYFSYDVKMKEKGDIPEGYSVSREKKERFSLILESASTNQTSMYLCASSLGMKGGLGGNTIYFGEGSWLTVV.

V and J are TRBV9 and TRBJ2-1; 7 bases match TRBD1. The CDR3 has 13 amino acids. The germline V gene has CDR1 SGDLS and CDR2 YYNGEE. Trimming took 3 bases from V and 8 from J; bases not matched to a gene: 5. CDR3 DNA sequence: TGTGCCAGCAGCGAGGGGGCCAGGGATGAGCAGTTCTTC. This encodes CASSEGARDEQFF.

Here the CDR3 reads CASSLIAGGLYEQYF. The CDR3 nucleotides are TGTGCCAGCAGTCTCATAGCGGGGGGCCTGTACGAGCAGTACTTC. The chain has TRBV27 and TRBJ2-7, with TRBD2 identical over 10 bases. The CDR3 runs 15 residues. CDR1 MNHEY and CDR2 SMNVEV come from the germline V gene (reference sequence). V gave up 5 bases and J gave up 4 bases; unmatched junction bases: 8.

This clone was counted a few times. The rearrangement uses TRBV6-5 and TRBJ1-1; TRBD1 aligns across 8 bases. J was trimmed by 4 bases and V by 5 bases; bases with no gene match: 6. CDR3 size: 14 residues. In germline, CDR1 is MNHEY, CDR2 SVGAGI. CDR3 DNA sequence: TGTGCCAGCAGTGTAACAGGGGGACGCACTGAAGCTTTCTTT. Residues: CASSVTGGRTEAFF.

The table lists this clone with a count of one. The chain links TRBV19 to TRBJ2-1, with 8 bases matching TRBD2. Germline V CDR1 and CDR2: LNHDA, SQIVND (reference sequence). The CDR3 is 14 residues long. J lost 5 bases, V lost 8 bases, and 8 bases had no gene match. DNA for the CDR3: TGTGCCAGTGGGGCCCAGCGGGGGCACAATGAGCAGTTCTTC. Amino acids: CASGAQRGHNEQFF.

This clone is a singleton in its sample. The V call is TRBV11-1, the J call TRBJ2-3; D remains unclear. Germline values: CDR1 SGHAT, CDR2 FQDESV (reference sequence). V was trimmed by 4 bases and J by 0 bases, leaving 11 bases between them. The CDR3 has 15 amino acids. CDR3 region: CASSWSVTSTDTQYF. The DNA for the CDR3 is TGTGCCAGCAGCTGGAGCGTTACAAGCACAGATACGCAGTATTTT.